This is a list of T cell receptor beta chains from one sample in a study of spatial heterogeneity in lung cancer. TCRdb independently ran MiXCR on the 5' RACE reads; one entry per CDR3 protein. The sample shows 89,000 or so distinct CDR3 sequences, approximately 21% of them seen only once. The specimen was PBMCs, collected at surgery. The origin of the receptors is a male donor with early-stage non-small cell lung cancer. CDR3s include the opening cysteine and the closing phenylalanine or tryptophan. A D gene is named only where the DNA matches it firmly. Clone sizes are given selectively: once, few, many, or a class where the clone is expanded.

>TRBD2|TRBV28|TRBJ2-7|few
CASTPGGPIGQYF
TGTGCCAGCACCCCGGGAGGGCCTATAGGGCAGTACTTC
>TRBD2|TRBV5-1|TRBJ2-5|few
CASSLTSGVQETQYF
TGCGCCAGCAGCTTGACTAGCGGAGTACAAGAGACCCAGTACTTC
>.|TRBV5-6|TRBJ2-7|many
CASSLTFGGSSYEQYF
TGTGCCAGCAGCTTAACCTTTGGCGGCAGCTCCTACGAGCAGTACTTC
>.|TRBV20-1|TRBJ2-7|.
CSAIGGEAYEQYF
TGCAGTGCTATAGGCGGGGAGGCCTACGAGCAGTACTTC
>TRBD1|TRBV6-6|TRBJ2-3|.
CASRPQGQLTDTQYF
TGTGCCAGCAGGCCACAGGGGCAGTTGACAGATACGCAGTATTTT
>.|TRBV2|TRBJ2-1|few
CASTSGGLAVPFTNEQFF
TGTGCCAGCACCTCAGGGGGGCTAGCGGTTCCCTTTACCAATGAGCAGTTCTTC
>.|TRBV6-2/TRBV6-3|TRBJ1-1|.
CASSYGRGMNTEAFF
TGTGCCAGCAGTTACGGCAGGGGTATGAACACTGAAGCTTTCTTT
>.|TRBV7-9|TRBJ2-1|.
CASSLARDSGSYNEQFF
TGTGCCAGCAGCTTAGCGAGGGACAGCGGGTCCTACAATGAGCAGTTCTTC
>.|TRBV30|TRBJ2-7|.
CAWSVYLYEQYF
TGTGCCTGGAGTGTCTACCTCTACGAGCAGTACTTC
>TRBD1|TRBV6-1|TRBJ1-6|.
CASMGQGSSPLHF
TGTGCCAGCATGGGACAGGGAAGTTCACCCCTCCACTTT
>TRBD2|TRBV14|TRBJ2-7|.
CASSQDLLAGEGEQYF
TGTGCCAGCAGCCAAGATCTGCTAGCGGGAGAGGGCGAGCAGTACTTC
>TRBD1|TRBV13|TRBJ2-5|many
CASSRGLGETQYF
TGTGCCAGCTCCAGGGGGCTTGGGGAGACCCAGTACTTC
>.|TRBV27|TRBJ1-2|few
CASSFSGVGGYTF
TGTGCCAGCAGTTTCTCCGGAGTCGGTGGCTACACCTTC
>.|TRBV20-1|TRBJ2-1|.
CSARDPSSGGRLNEQFF
TGCAGTGCTAGAGACCCCTCATCGGGGGGCAGACTCAATGAGCAGTTCTTC
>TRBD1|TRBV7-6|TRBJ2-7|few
CASSPKGANEQYF
TGTGCCAGCAGCCCTAAGGGGGCAAACGAGCAGTACTTC
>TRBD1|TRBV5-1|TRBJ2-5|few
CASNDRVSETQYF
TGCGCCAGCAACGACAGGGTTTCCGAGACCCAGTACTTC
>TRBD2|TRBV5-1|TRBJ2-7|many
CASSLDLAGGGEQYF
TGCGCCAGCAGCTTGGACCTAGCGGGAGGAGGGGAGCAGTACTTC
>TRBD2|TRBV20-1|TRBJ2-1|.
CSASRLAEDGEQFF
TGCAGTGCTAGTCGACTAGCGGAGGATGGTGAGCAGTTCTTC
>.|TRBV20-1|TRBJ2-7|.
CSARAETTLAYEQYF
TGCAGTGCTAGAGCGGAGACCACCCTAGCCTACGAGCAGTACTTC
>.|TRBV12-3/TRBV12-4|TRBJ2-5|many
CASSPLGLETQYF
TGTGCCAGCAGTCCCCTAGGGTTGGAGACCCAGTACTTC
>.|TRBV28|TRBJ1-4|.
CASSFSGQNEKLFF
TGTGCCAGCAGTTTCTCGGGTCAGAATGAAAAACTGTTTTTT
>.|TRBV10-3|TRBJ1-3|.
CAISGGGRNTIYF
TGTGCCATCAGTGGGGGCGGACGAAACACCATATATTTT
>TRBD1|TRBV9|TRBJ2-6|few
CASSGGTGGANVLTF
TGTGCCAGCAGCGGAGGGACAGGAGGGGCCAACGTCCTGACTTTC
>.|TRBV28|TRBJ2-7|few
CASSLGLREQYF
TGTGCCAGCAGTTTGGGCCTGCGCGAGCAGTACTTC
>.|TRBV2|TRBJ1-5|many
CASRGGLGNQPQHF
TGTGCCAGCAGGGGGGGCCTTGGCAATCAGCCCCAGCATTTT
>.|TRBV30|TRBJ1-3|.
CAWSQVRERRNTIYF
TGTGCCTGGAGCCAAGTTCGGGAACGACGAAACACCATATATTTT
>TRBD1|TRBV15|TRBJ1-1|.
CATSRDYAGTATEAFF
TGTGCCACCAGCAGAGATTACGCCGGGACAGCCACTGAAGCTTTCTTT
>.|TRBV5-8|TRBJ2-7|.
CASSLGTPNSYEQYF
TGTGCCAGCAGCCTCGGGACACCTAACTCCTACGAGCAGTACTTC
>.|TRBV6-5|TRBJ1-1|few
CASSSSFLNTEAFF
.
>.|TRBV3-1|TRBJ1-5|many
CASSLSISNQPQHF
TGTGCCAGCAGCCTAAGTATAAGCAATCAGCCCCAGCATTTT
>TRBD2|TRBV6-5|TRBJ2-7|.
CASSQGTSGPYEQYF
TGTGCCAGCAGTCAGGGGACTAGCGGTCCCTACGAGCAGTACTTC
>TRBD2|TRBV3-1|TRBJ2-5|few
CASSLTLAGVETQYF
TGTGCCAGCAGCCTGACACTAGCGGGAGTGGAGACCCAGTACTTC
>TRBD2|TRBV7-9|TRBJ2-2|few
CASSLASGTTGELFF
TGTGCCAGCAGCTTAGCGAGCGGGACGACCGGGGAGCTGTTTTTT
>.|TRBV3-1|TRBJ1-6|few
CASSQAGTPFSPLHF
TGTGCCAGCAGCCAGGCCGGGACACCGTTTTCACCCCTCCACTTT
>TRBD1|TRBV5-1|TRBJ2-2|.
CASSWGQANTGELFF
TGCGCCAGCAGCTGGGGACAGGCAAACACCGGGGAGCTGTTTTTT
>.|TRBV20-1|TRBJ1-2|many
CSARPETRKNYGYTF
TGCAGTGCTAGACCCGAGACACGAAAAAACTATGGCTACACCTTC
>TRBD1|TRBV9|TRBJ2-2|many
CASSLKPTQGARNTGELFF
TGTGCCAGCAGCCTTAAACCGACACAGGGGGCGAGGAACACCGGGGAGCTGTTTTTT
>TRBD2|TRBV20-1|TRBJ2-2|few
CSARETSGDTGELFF
TGCAGTGCTAGAGAGACTAGCGGGGACACCGGGGAGCTGTTTTTT
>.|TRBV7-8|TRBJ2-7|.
CASSPLTKVYEQYF
TGTGCCAGCAGCCCCTTGACTAAAGTCTACGAGCAGTACTTC
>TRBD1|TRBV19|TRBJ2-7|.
CASSVRDRGAHEQYF
TGTGCCAGTAGTGTCCGGGACAGGGGAGCCCACGAGCAGTACTTC
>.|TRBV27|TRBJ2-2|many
CASSLIGGNGELFF
TGTGCCAGCAGTTTGATCGGGGGCAACGGGGAGCTGTTTTTT
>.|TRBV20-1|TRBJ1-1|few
CSAYRDGDEAFF
TGCAGTGCTTACCGGGACGGCGATGAAGCTTTCTTT
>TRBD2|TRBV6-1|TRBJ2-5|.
CASSEETSGSETQYF
TGTGCCAGCAGTGAAGAGACTAGCGGGAGCGAGACCCAGTACTTC
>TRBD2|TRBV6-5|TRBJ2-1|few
CASRPSGTGNEQFF
TGTGCCAGCAGGCCTAGCGGGACCGGCAATGAGCAGTTCTTC
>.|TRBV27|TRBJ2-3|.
CASSFGQNTDTQYF
TGTGCCAGCAGTTTCGGACAGAACACAGATACGCAGTATTTT
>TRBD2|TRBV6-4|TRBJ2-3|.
CASSAAGAPDTQYF
TGTGCCAGCAGTGCAGCGGGGGCACCGGATACGCAGTATTTT
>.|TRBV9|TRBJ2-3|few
CASSVESDTQYF
TGTGCCAGCAGCGTAGAGTCAGATACGCAGTATTTT
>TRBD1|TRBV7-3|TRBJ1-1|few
CASRPTGGNTEAFF
TGTGCCAGCAGGCCGACAGGGGGGAACACTGAAGCTTTCTTT
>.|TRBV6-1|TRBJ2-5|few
CASSEGGYQGETQYF
TGTGCCAGCAGTGAAGGCGGCTACCAGGGGGAGACCCAGTACTTC
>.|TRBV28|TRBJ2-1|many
CASTLQVTNEQFF
TGTGCCAGCACCCTCCAGGTCACCAATGAGCAGTTCTTC
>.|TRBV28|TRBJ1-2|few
CASTLGGYYGYTF
TGTGCCAGCACCTTAGGGGGGTACTATGGCTACACCTTC
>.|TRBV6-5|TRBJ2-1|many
CASSPKSASYNEQFF
TGTGCCAGCAGCCCAAAGAGCGCCTCCTACAATGAGCAGTTCTTC